Listed below are T cell receptor beta chains from one sample, sequenced in a study of blood T cell repertoires in COVID-19. Profiling relied on immunoSEQ multiplex PCR, and the TCRdb table lists in-frame clones only, not all of them. Of approximately 97,000 clones listed, about nine tenths were seen once; the top ten hold about 1.7%. Sample: peripheral blood. These receptors were taken from a man between 60 and 75 years old with acute or convalescent COVID-19. Each CDR3 is given with its conserved first and last residue. The D gene is left open where the match is weak. Clone size is shown for a subset of rows, as once, few, many or a class of expanded clone.

CDR3	DNA	size	V	J	D
CASSPAGVNEAFF	TGTGCCAGCAGTCCTGCGGGGGTGAATGAAGCTTTCTTT	once	TRBV12-3/TRBV12-4	TRBJ1-1	NA
CVLRRDSLADTQYF	TGTGTCCTTCGGCGGGACTCCCTCGCAGATACGCAGTATTTT	NA	TRBV12-1	TRBJ2-3	NA
CASSPLSSSTDTQYF	TGTGCCAGCAGCCCCCTTTCGTCTAGCACAGATACGCAGTATTTT	once	TRBV14	TRBJ2-3	NA
CASSWWLGTGKDGYTF	TGTGCCAGCAGCTGGTGGTTGGGGACAGGGAAGGATGGCTACACCTTC	NA	TRBV7-8	TRBJ1-2	TRBD1
CASSQQGINPGIDTQYF	TGTGCCAGCAGCCAACAAGGGATAAACCCGGGGATAGATACGCAGTATTTT	NA	TRBV14	TRBJ2-3	NA
CASSKTGRVNTEAFF	TGTGCCAGCAGTAAAACAGGGCGGGTTAACACTGAAGCTTTCTTT	NA	TRBV6-5	TRBJ1-1	NA
CASRGSATEAFF	TGCGCCAGCAGGGGCTCGGCCACTGAAGCTTTCTTT	once	TRBV5-1	TRBJ1-1	NA
CASSPIFRGGSSTDTQYF	TGTGCCAGCTCACCCATCTTTCGGGGGGGGTCTAGCACAGATACGCAGTATTTT	NA	TRBV18	TRBJ2-3	TRBD2
CASSADRELTDTQYF	TGTGCCAGCAGCGCGGACAGGGAACTCACAGATACGCAGTATTTT	NA	TRBV7-2	TRBJ2-3	TRBD1
CASSQAGTEASRGAFF	TGTGCCAGCAGCCAAGCGGGGACAGAAGCTTCACGTGGAGCTTTCTTT	NA	TRBV3-1/TRBV3-2	TRBJ1-1	TRBD1
CASSPTGPYEQYF	TGTGCCAGCAGCCCGACAGGGCCCTACGAGCAGTACTTC	NA	TRBV5-5	TRBJ2-7	TRBD1
CASSRGQGLDGYTF	TGTGCCAGCAGTCGCGGACAGGGGTTAGATGGCTACACCTTC	NA	TRBV27	TRBJ1-2	TRBD1
CASSLSPAVVIGELFF	TGCGCCAGCAGCTTGTCTCCAGCGGTAGTGATCGGGGAGCTGTTTTTT	NA	TRBV5-1	TRBJ2-2	NA
CASSSVGAWDQPQHF	TGTGCCAGCAGCTCGGTAGGGGCGTGGGATCAGCCCCAGCATTTT	NA	TRBV5-6	TRBJ1-5	NA
CASSPGQARTYGYTF	TGTGCCAGCAGCCCAGGACAGGCGAGAACCTATGGCTACACCTTC	NA	TRBV7-9	TRBJ1-2	TRBD1
CASSPHGQPTGYTF	TGTGCCAGCAGCCCTCATGGACAGCCCACTGGCTACACCTTC	NA	TRBV14	TRBJ1-2	NA
CASSPSATNEKLFF	TGTGCCAGCAGCCCTAGCGCAACTAATGAAAAACTGTTTTTT	NA	TRBV7-2	TRBJ1-4	NA
CASSEGWGNQPQHF	TGTGCCAGCTCTGAGGGATGGGGCAATCAGCCCCAGCATTTT	NA	TRBV18	TRBJ1-5	NA
CASSSRDRGGTVNEQFF	TGTGCCAGCAGCTCGCGGGACAGGGGAGGGACAGTGAATGAGCAGTTCTTC	NA	TRBV3-1/TRBV3-2	TRBJ2-1	TRBD1
CASSDSSGGAIEQFF	TGTGCCAGCAGTGACTCTAGCGGGGGGGCCATTGAGCAGTTCTTC	NA	TRBV25-1	TRBJ2-1	TRBD2
CASNAGRGNQPQHF	TGTGCCAGCAATGCGGGACGAGGGAATCAGCCCCAGCATTTT	NA	TRBV2	TRBJ1-5	NA
CASSGSLRAEAFF	TGTGCCAGTAGTGGGAGTTTGAGGGCTGAAGCTTTCTTT	NA	TRBV19	TRBJ1-1	NA
CASSLGHYNSPLHF	TGTGCCAGCAGCCTTGGACATTATAATTCACCCCTCCACTTT	NA	TRBV14	TRBJ1-6	NA
CASSQYRGPGYTF	TGTGCCAGCAGTCAATACAGGGGACCTGGCTACACCTTC	once	TRBV28	TRBJ1-2	TRBD1
CASSRGGVLTEAFF	TGTGCCAGTAGTAGGGGGGGTGTTCTGACTGAAGCTTTCTTT	NA	TRBV19	TRBJ1-1	NA
CASTAGQGTYEQYF	TGTGCCAGCACCGCGGGACAGGGGACCTACGAGCAGTACTTC	NA	TRBV6-5	TRBJ2-7	TRBD1
CSASSPTGEQFF	TGCAGTGCTAGTAGTCCGACGGGTGAGCAGTTCTTC	NA	TRBV20-1	TRBJ2-1	NA
CASSQVGYGYTF	TGTGCCAGCAGCCAGGTTGGCTATGGCTACACCTTC	NA	TRBV28	TRBJ1-2	NA
CASNTRTGRRNTEAFF	TGTGCCAGCAACACAAGGACAGGCCGCCGGAACACTGAAGCTTTCTTT	NA	TRBV2	TRBJ1-1	TRBD1
CASSLDWRLRTYNEQFF	TGTGCCAGCAGCTTAGATTGGCGGTTAAGGACCTACAATGAGCAGTTCTTC	NA	TRBV11-2	TRBJ2-1	NA
CASSRTGFYGYTF	TGTGCCAGCAGTCGAACAGGTTTCTATGGCTACACCTTC	NA	TRBV7-2	TRBJ1-2	NA
CASGPAEGLAGGLRPKNEQFF	TGTGCTAGTGGTCCGGCCGAAGGGCTAGCGGGAGGGCTTCGGCCAAAGAATGAGCAGTTCTTC	NA	TRBV12-5	TRBJ2-1	TRBD2
CASSTDFYGYTF	TGTGCCAGCTCAACGGACTTCTATGGCTACACCTTC	NA	TRBV18	TRBJ1-2	NA
CASSPRQVNGYTF	TGTGCCAGCAGTCCCCGACAGGTGAATGGCTACACCTTC	once	TRBV28	TRBJ1-2	NA
CASSPSNTEAFF	TGTGCCAGCAGTCCGTCGAACACTGAAGCTTTCTTT	NA	TRBV2	TRBJ1-1	NA
CSAHRQGQQYF	TGCAGTGCTCACAGACAGGGGCAACAGTACTTC	NA	TRBV20-1	TRBJ2-7	TRBD1
CASSPSQRTGGNTEAFF	TGTGCCAGCAGTCCGTCTCAGAGGACAGGGGGGAACACTGAAGCTTTCTTT	NA	TRBV6-6	TRBJ1-1	TRBD1
CASSSRNSGNTIYF	TGTGCCAGCAGTTCCCGTAATTCTGGAAACACCATATATTTT	NA	TRBV28	TRBJ1-3	NA
CASSPTGIEAFF	TGTGCCAGCAGCCCCACAGGGATTGAAGCTTTCTTT	few	TRBV6-6	TRBJ1-1	NA
CATQGAGTGELFF	TGTGCCACCCAGGGGGCAGGTACCGGGGAGCTGTTTTTT	NA	TRBV24-1	TRBJ2-2	TRBD1
CASSRELAGWEDTQYF	TGTGCCAGCAGCCGCGAACTAGCGGGGTGGGAAGATACGCAGTATTTT	NA	TRBV7-9	TRBJ2-3	TRBD2
CASSPGGAGNQPQHF	TGTGCCAGCAGCCCCGGCGGGGCGGGGAATCAGCCCCAGCATTTT	NA	TRBV7-2	TRBJ1-5	NA
CASSLQGTGNQPQHF	TGTGCCAGCAGCTTGCAGGGGACGGGCAATCAGCCCCAGCATTTT	NA	TRBV5-4	TRBJ1-5	NA
CASSWAGTEGGYTF	TGTGCCAGCAGCTGGGCCGGGACAGAAGGCGGCTACACCTTC	NA	TRBV5-4	TRBJ1-2	TRBD1
CSVVWPKNIQYF	TGCAGCGTTGTATGGCCTAAAAACATTCAGTACTTC	NA	TRBV29-1	TRBJ2-4	NA
CASTKGRIAEAFF	TGTGCCAGCACCAAGGGGCGCATTGCTGAAGCTTTCTTT	NA	TRBV11-2	TRBJ1-1	NA
CASSWGGAGGVDEKLFF	TGCGCCAGCAGCTGGGGCGGGGCCGGCGGTGTTGACGAAAAACTGTTTTTT	NA	TRBV5-1	TRBJ1-4	NA